The 11 T cell receptor beta chains presented below share a single source sample, sequenced in a study of graft-versus-host responses after intestinal transplantation (dated by TCRdb to the early 2020s). No antigen has been identified for these receptors. In the paper's terms, the time point label means: cells obtained before transplantation from donor or recipient. Libraries came from the immunoSEQ multiplex PCR assay. The source is immuneACCESS, and TCRdb retained only in-frame sequences with V and J called. Part of the clones is not carried over; for the studies checked, unresolved V genes explain less than half of this, and the remainder is unexplained. The sample has around 49,000 clones on record, 89% of them singletons. The biggest ten clones account for approximately 0.56% of the sample. The sequencing used unstimulated CD4+ T cells sorted from spleen or lymph node cells, collected before transplant. The receptors were gathered from a human donor who was the organ donor for an intestinal transplant.

This chain links TRBV19 with TRBJ1-5; D remains unclear. The CDR3 has 12 amino acids. CDR1 LNHDA and CDR2 SQIVND come from the germline V gene (reference sequence). V was clipped by 8 bases and J by 4 bases, with 9 bases between them. CDR3: CASEGLNQPQHF. The DNA for the CDR3 is TGTGCCAGTGAAGGACTTAATCAGCCCCAGCATTTT.

V is TRBV18 and J is TRBJ1-2; D not resolved. The CDR3 covers 12 residues. Trimming pared 3 bases from V and 8 bases from J, leaving 10 bases between. CDR1 is KGHSH, CDR2 LQKENI, per germline. The CDR3 DNA is TGTGCCAGCTCACCGGGGAGTCTGGGCTACACCTTC. This encodes CASSPGSLGYTF.

The chain recombines TRBV6-5 with TRBJ2-3, with D possibly being TRBD2 (5 bases). Trimming took off 8 bases at V and 2 bases at J, with 14 bases between the two ends. Germline V gives CDR1 MNHEY, CDR2 SVGAGI. The CDR3 contains 14 residues. CDR3 DNA: TGTGCCAGCGGGAGAGGCAGCCTCACAGATACGCAGTATTTT. Amino acids: CASGRGSLTDTQYF.

As DNA, the CDR3 is TGTGCCAGCAGCCCTTTGAAAACGGGACTAGCGGACTACAATGAGCAGTTCTTC. It is translated as CASSPLKTGLADYNEQFF. J is TRBJ2-1 and V is TRBV21-1; whether TRBD2, the table's D call, matches the DNA was not checked. TRBV21-1 is assigned pseudogene status. The length of the CDR3 is 18 residues.

A single count supports this clone. The gene calls are TRBV2 and TRBJ1-5; 7 nucleotides line up with TRBD1. The V gene's germline CDR1 is SNHLY and CDR2 FYNNEI. This CDR3 is built from 13 residues. J was trimmed by 6 bases and V by 4 bases; bases with no gene match: 3. CDR3 bases: TGTGCCAGCAGTGGGACAGGTGGTCAGCCCCAGCATTTT. It encodes CASSGTGGQPQHF.

The rearrangement uses TRBV7-2 and TRBJ2-3, with 12 bases identical to TRBD2. Germline trimming cut 1 base from V and 5 bases from J; bases unmatched to any gene: 10. The germline CDR1 and CDR2 sequences are SGHTA and FQGNSA. The CDR3 covers 18 residues. CDR3 loop: CASSLVPSGRGRRDTQYF. The CDR3 bases are TGTGCCAGCAGCTTAGTACCTAGCGGGAGGGGGAGAAGAGATACGCAGTATTTT.

V gene TRBV6-1 combines with J gene TRBJ2-3, with unresolved D. Germline CDR1 is MNHNS and CDR2 is SASEGT. The CDR3 contains 12 residues. V dropped 4 bases and J dropped 0 bases, with 2 bases sitting between them. The CDR3 is CASSVSTDTQYF. CDR3 nucleotides: TGTGCCAGCAGTGTAAGCACAGATACGCAGTATTTT.

This chain joins TRBV6-1 and TRBJ2-2, with 7 bases aligning to TRBD1. The CDR3 loop spans 17 amino acids. CDR1 is MNHNS, CDR2 SASEGT, per germline. Losses at the gene ends were 4 bases for V and 2 bases for J; bases not matched to a gene: 10. The CDR3 DNA reads TGTGCCAGCAGTGGCGAACCGGGACAGCTTAACACCGGGGAGCTGTTTTTT. The encoded protein is CASSGEPGQLNTGELFF.

This sequence joins TRBV5-1 and TRBJ1-1; a weak D match, TRBD1 (5 bases). CDR3 length: 14 residues. Germline CDR1 is SGHRS and CDR2 is YFSETQ. V was clipped by 5 bases and J by 2 bases, with 13 bases between them. The CDR3 region has the DNA TGCGCCAGCAGTCTGACAGCTACTAACACTGAAGCTTTCTTT. Amino acids: CASSLTATNTEAFF.

The V gene is TRBV6-5, the J gene TRBJ1-4; TRBD1 matches 7 bases. This CDR3 comprises 14 residues. The V gene end was trimmed by 1 base and the J gene end by 8 bases; junction bases not matched to a gene: 4. CDR1 and CDR2 (germline): MNHEY, SVGAGI. CDR3 DNA sequence: TGTGCCAGCAGTTACTTACAGGGGAGGGAAAAACTGTTTTTT. It specifies CASSYLQGREKLFF.

The chain combines TRBV19 with TRBJ2-1, with D maybe TRBD2 (6 bases). This CDR3 contains 14 residues. CDR1 and CDR2 (germline): LNHDA, SQIVND (reference sequence). The ends were cut back, 3 bases at V and 7 bases at J, with 13 bases in the middle. The CDR3 nucleotides read TGTGCCAGTAGTATTCTGGGGACTGGGAATGAGCAGTTCTTC. Encoded protein: CASSILGTGNEQFF. The full variable domain, with the rest looked up from reference TRBV19 and TRBJ2-1, is DGGITQSPKYLFRKEGQNVTLSCEQNLNHDAMYWYRQDPGQGLRLIYYSQIVNDFQKGDIAEGYSVSREKKESFPLTVTSAQKNPTAFYLCASSILGTGNEQFFGPGTRLTVL.